The entry below gives a single TCR beta chain sequence along with its context. This clone was seen many times. Its antigen specificity is not known. Base qualities are not at hand, and no much larger clone is one base apart. Genomic DNA was used for TRB sequencing, which was performed with the immunoSEQ assay at survey resolution or with the hsTCRB kit. The original methods were these. The immunoSEQ software handled initial read processing, and the LymphoSeq R package was used for repertoire analyses. Clonality was calculated as 1 minus normalized Shannon entropy, and the Gini coefficient was also calculated for each TRB dataset. To infer phenotypes in unsorted samples, TRB sequences from sorted subsets of the recipient or donor were mapped onto unsorted samples from the same recipient. Held by TCRdb, this immuneACCESS table contains in-frame sequences only and omits some clones. Under half of the omission traces to an unresolved V gene where checked; the cause of the rest is unknown. That table is the source of V, J and clone size, and D and trimming were worked out from the DNA. The sample counts some 10,000 clones, each observed more than once. The top ten clonotypes cover 11% to 15% of the sample.

This sample stems from a study of T cells after posttransplantation cyclophosphamide (dated by TCRdb to the mid-2010s). Describing the broader study: Using TRB sequencing, the study followed how the T cell repertoire rebuilt after myeloablative bone marrow transplantation with posttransplantation cyclophosphamide given as GVHD prophylaxis. Antigen receptor sequencing was done on samples from over 30 PTCy-treated patients and from 15 to 20 related bone marrow donors of those patients. Blood from all 30 or so PTCy patients who had 1-year posttransplant specimens underwent TRB sequencing. In 3 patients, up to about 3 additional blood samples taken between 2 and 5.2 years after transplant also underwent TRB sequencing, as did pretransplant blood from 4 patients. Because TRA and TRB clonality correlated tightly in some ten samples, later TCR analyses were limited to TRB. Public TRB sequences were queried against a database of over 3,000 sequences associated with responses to pathogens, tumor antigens, self-antigens and alloantigens.

Beyond this particular receptor, the publication reports: Donor-recipient similarity was low at 1-2 months but rose over the first year, and later blood repertoires were often dominated by donor CD8+ memory clones. Across roughly 49 patients, TRB clonality was highly associated with recipient CMV seropositivity and CMV reactivation, and diversity in PTCy patients was similar to diversity in CNI/methotrexate controls. The TRB repertoires of T cells infiltrating skin or the GI tract showed only limited overlap with the TRB repertoires found in blood.

Explained via the paper, the treatment or condition label denotes: high-dose cyclophosphamide on days +3 and +4 as single-agent GVHD prophylaxis. Patients in the PTCy group got busulfan and fludarabine conditioning, a marrow graft from a related or unrelated donor, and cyclophosphamide on days +3 and +4. The PTCy-treated patients were enrolled in a prospective multi-institutional clinical trial. Mononuclear cells from peripheral blood and bone marrow were separated by Ficoll-Hypaque density centrifugation and then cryopreserved. Here the sequenced sample was PBMCs, taken after allogeneic stem cell transplant with posttransplant cyclophosphamide. This receptor was obtained from a female patient aged 40-50 years who received an allogeneic stem cell transplant from a related donor, was CMV-positive, and had no GVHD. After a transplant, some T cells may be of graft donor origin.

CDR3 loop: CASSSTSGDADTQYF. The nucleotide sequence is given as TGTGCCAGCAGCAGTACTAGCGGAGACGCGGATACGCAGTATTTT. This receptor chain uses TRBV9 and TRBJ2-3, with 8 middle bases fitting TRBD2. The junction shows trimming of 4 bases on V and 6 bases on J, and the gene matches do not reach 10 bases of it. As encoded in the germline V gene, CDR1 is SGDLS while CDR2 is YYNGEE. Counted from cysteine to phenylalanine, this CDR3 has 15 amino acids. Only CDR3 DNA remains: 45 bases, in frame from the first base.